A single sample is the source of the 19 T cell receptor beta chains below, sequenced in a study of esophageal squamous cell carcinoma under preoperative chemotherapy. In TCRdb, the PCR reads were re-called with MiXCR into one record per CDR3 protein. The sample shows more than 9,500 distinct CDR3 sequences, almost 55% of them seen only once. The sample's time point: before preoperative PTX-NDP chemotherapy. The specimen was collected from a patient given preoperative chemotherapy. All receptors derive from a human donor with esophageal squamous cell carcinoma. The donor label of this sample is uncertain.

In this sample, this clonotype turned up a few times. J is TRBJ2-2 and V is TRBV27; possibly TRBD1 for D (6 bases). The CDR3 sequence is 15 residues long. Trimming removed 8 bases from V and 5 bases from J, with 18 bases in between. Germline loops: CDR1 MNHEY, CDR2 SMNVEV (reference sequence). The CDR3 coding sequence is TGTGCCAGCGCAAACGCGGCAGGGGTTACCGGGGAGCTGTTTTTT. Its translation: CASANAAGVTGELFF.

This clonotype appeared a single time. The chain recombines TRBV7-2 with TRBJ2-3; the D gene is possibly TRBD2 (5 bases). Near its end, the DNA agrees better with TRBJ2-5, so the J call may be wrong. Germline lookup yields CDR1 SGHTA and CDR2 FQGNSA. There are 15 residues in the CDR3. DNA of the CDR3: TGTGCCAGCAGCATGCAACTAGTCCCCTCAGGGACCCAGTACTTC. This codes for CASSMQLVPSGTQYF.

The chain links TRBV6-1 to TRBJ2-4; weak D call: TRBD1 (5 bases). Trimming shortened V by 3 bases and J by 0 bases, and 15 bases separated the two germline ends. CDR3 length: 17 amino acids. CDR1 MNHNS and CDR2 SASEGT come from the germline V gene. The CDR3 nucleotides read TGTGCCAGCAGTGATGAAACAGGAGCCCTAGCCAAAAACATTCAGTACTTC. The encoded protein is CASSDETGALAKNIQYF.

In this sample, this clonotype turned up a few times. The chain couples TRBV14 to TRBJ2-5, with a weak D call TRBD1 (6 bases). The CDR3 consists of 13 residues. Per germline, CDR1 SGHDN and CDR2 FVKESK. V was cut by 4 bases and J by 2 bases, with 8 bases left in between. The CDR3 region has the DNA TGTGCCAGCAGCCGGGACATACAAGAGACCCAGTACTTC. It codes for CASSRDIQETQYF. Looking up the rest from reference TRBV14 and TRBJ2-5 gives the full variable domain: EAGVTQFPSHSVIEKGQTVTLRCDPISGHDNLYWYRRVMGKEIKFLLHFVKESKQDESGMPNNRFLAERTGGTYSTLKVQPAELEDSGVYFCASSRDIQETQYFGPGTRLLVL.

This chain joins TRBV5-3 and TRBJ2-3; D may be TRBD2 (6 bases). TRBV5-3 is noted as an ORF with a role that remains uncertain. The CDR3 loop spans 14 amino acids. Deletions cut 7 bases from V and 2 bases from J, with 14 bases between. The CDR3 coding sequence is TGTGCCAGATTGATAGCGGAGCTCACAGATACGCAGTATTTT. This encodes CARLIAELTDTQYF.

This clonotype was detected ten times or more. The V gene is TRBV6-5, the J gene TRBJ2-1, with a tentative D call TRBD2 (6 bases). The CDR3 runs to 15 residues. Germline-derived CDR1 and CDR2 are MNHEY and SVGAGI. Trimming left V 0 bases short and J 9 bases short, with 15 bases between. The CDR3 region has the DNA TGTGCCAGCAGTTACTCGAGTGCGGGAAACTTTGAGCAGTTCTTC. Encoded protein: CASSYSSAGNFEQFF.

This clonotype has more than one count but fewer than ten. The chain employs TRBV6-5 and TRBJ2-1; D call uncertain. The J call may be mistaken, given a closer DNA end match to TRBJ2-5. CDR1 MNHEY and CDR2 SVGAGI come from the germline V gene. This CDR3 is 13 amino acids long. The CDR3 sequence: CASSYSAQETQYF. The CDR3, as DNA: TGTGCCAGCAGTTACTCGGCCCAAGAGACCCAGTACTTC.

The chain has TRBV6-1 and TRBJ2-7; no reliable D call. The closer fit of TRBJ2-1 to the DNA end suggests the J call may be wrong. The V gene's germline CDR1 is MNHNS and CDR2 SASEGT. The CDR3 is 12 amino acids. CDR3 sequence reads: CASSAYSNEQFF. In DNA form, the CDR3 reads TGTGCCAGCAGCGCCTATTCCAATGAGCAGTTCTTC.

The rearrangement links TRBV6-1 to TRBJ2-1; D is undetermined. Trimming removed 4 bases at V and 4 bases at J, with 8 bases between. The germline V gene has CDR1 MNHNS and CDR2 SASEGT. This CDR3 contains 13 residues. The CDR3 DNA reads TGTGCCAGCAGTGGGGTTGGATACAATGAGCAGTTCTTC. Its protein is CASSGVGYNEQFF.

The genes are TRBV7-6 and TRBJ2-5; D is unclear. Germline assignment: CDR1 SGHVS and CDR2 FNYEAQ. Trimming took off 1 base at V and 0 bases at J, with 6 bases between the two ends. The CDR3 spans 14 residues. CDR3 amino acids: CASSLDGHQETQYF. The CDR3 bases are TGTGCCAGCAGCTTAGACGGGCACCAAGAGACCCAGTACTTC.

This chain connects TRBV7-2 to TRBJ2-1; 9 nucleotides match TRBD2. The end of the DNA fits TRBJ2-4 better, so the J call may be wrong. The CDR3 has 16 amino acids. Looked up from germline, CDR1 is SGHTA and CDR2 is FQGNSA. The CDR3 nucleotides read TGTGCCAGCAGGGGGGGCGGGGGGGGTGATGGAGAGACTCAGTACTTC. This gives the protein CASRGGGGGDGETQYF.

In the case of this clonotype: This CDR3 is missing its conserved last phenylalanine or tryptophan, likely due to a read error. The DNA is omitted, as the CDR3 cannot be located on it reliably, and the CDR3 follows TCRdb's listing. The chain joins TRBV7-2 to TRBJ2-5. The CDR3 totals 16 residues, both ends included. Germline V gene data show CDR1 as SGHTA and CDR2 as FQGNSA. CDR3 protein: CASSLRYDGAKRPSTP.

This rearrangement joins TRBV11-3 to TRBJ2-1; D may correspond to TRBD1 or TRBD2 (6 bases each). The J call is uncertain, as TRBJ2-7 better fits the DNA end. The germline V gene encodes CDR1 SGHNT and CDR2 YENEEA. The CDR3 length is 13 residues. In DNA form, the CDR3 reads TGTGCCAGCAGCCAAGGGGGGCGTCGGGAGCAGTACTTC. Its translation is CASSQGGRREQYF.

This sequence joins TRBV6-1 and TRBJ2-1, with 8 bases fitting TRBD2. The germline gives CDR1 MNHNS, CDR2 SASEGT. The CDR3 is 17 residues long. The junction had 23 bases not matched to a gene; V was cut back by 6 bases and J by 13 bases. This chain's CDR3 is CASSPRGGTEIWETQFF. The CDR3 DNA sequence: TGTGCCAGCAGCCCTCGGGGGGGGACGGAAATTTGGGAGACCCAGTTCTTC.

This chain connects TRBV7-6 to TRBJ2-7, with TRBD2 matching over 13 bases. The germline CDR1 and CDR2 sequences are SGHVS and FNYEAQ. This CDR3 comprises 17 residues. The junction had 8 bases not matched to a gene; V was cut back by 5 bases and J by 1 base. The CDR3 DNA is TGTGCCAGCAGCACGACTAGCGGGGGGTCCATGTCCTACGAGCAGTACTTC. Protein: CASSTTSGGSMSYEQYF.

This clonotype was seen repeatedly, ten times or more. V usage is TRBV27 and J usage is TRBJ2-7; TRBD1 matches at 9 bases. CDR1 MNHEY and CDR2 SMNVEV come from the germline V gene (reference sequence). This CDR3 is built from 15 residues. The V segment lost 5 bases and the J segment 2 bases; nucleotides outside the gene matches: 7. Here the CDR3 reads CASSISGTGTYEQYF. The CDR3 nucleotides read TGTGCCAGCAGTATCTCCGGGACAGGGACCTACGAGCAGTACTTC.

The gene calls are TRBV11-3 and TRBJ2-3; D remains unclear. The CDR3 loop spans 14 amino acids. CDR1 is SGHNT and CDR2 is YENEEA in the germline V gene. V dropped 2 bases and J dropped 3 bases, with 9 bases sitting between them. The chain's CDR3 is CASSLTLVTDTQYF. The CDR3 DNA reads as TGTGCCAGCAGCTTAACCCTAGTTACAGATACGCAGTATTTT.

This clonotype showed up just a few times. The CDR3 sequence: CASSLDRGTSGEQFF. As DNA, the CDR3 is TGTGCCAGCAGCTTAGACAGGGGGACTAGCGGGGAGCAGTTCTTC. This chain uses TRBV7-8 with TRBJ2-1; TRBD2 agrees at 12 bases. The germline gives CDR1 SGHVS, CDR2 FQNEAQ. The CDR3 runs to 15 residues. The ends lost 1 base at V and 10 bases at J; junction bases unmatched: 5.

The chain links TRBV7-8 to TRBJ2-3; 11 bases fit TRBD2. The DNA end lines up better with TRBJ2-5; the J call may be wrong. CDR3 size: 14 residues. Germline V gene sequence: CDR1 SGHVS, CDR2 FQNEAQ. The CDR3 region is CASSASGGLETQYF. The DNA of the CDR3 is TGTGCCAGCAGCGCTAGCGGGGGGCTTGAGACCCAGTACTTC.